The rows below give T cell receptor beta chains drawn from one sample of a study of CD8+CD57+ T cells in acquired aplastic anemia. MiXCR was run by TCRdb on the reads, yielding one entry per CDR3 protein. This sample yields hundreds of thousands of distinct CDR3 sequences, of which under 80% are seen a single time; 4% belongs to the top ten. The source material was sorted CD4+, CD8+, or CD8+CD57+ T cells (not recorded which) from PBMCs. The receptor source for this set is a human donor in good health, serving as a control. Each CDR3 is given with its conserved first and last residue. A D gene is named only where the DNA matches it firmly. A row's size may be missing; if present it is once, few, many or a size class.

V	J	size	length	D	DNA	CDR3
TRBV5-1	TRBJ2-3	.	16	.	TGCGCCAGCAGCTTTGCCGAAAGAGACCCGACAGATACGCAGTATTTT	CASSFAERDPTDTQYF
TRBV20-1	TRBJ2-5	many	14	TRBD2	TGCAGTGCCCTAACTAGCGAAAGCCAAGAGACCCAGTACTTC	CSALTSESQETQYF
TRBV9	TRBJ2-5	once	15	.	TGTGCCAGCAGCCTGGCGGGGGCTCTCCAAGAGCCCCAGTACTTC	CASSLAGALQEPQYF
TRBV19	TRBJ1-2	.	13	.	TGTGCCAGTAGTATTTCAGGTCGCTTAGGTTACACCTTC	CASSISGRLGYTF
TRBV7-2	TRBJ2-1	.	16	.	TGCGCCAGCAGCTTGGTTGGGGGGTCGGGCAGCCCCAGCCAGTTCTTC	CASSLVGGSGSPSQFF
TRBV6-5	TRBJ1-1	.	12	.	TGTGCCAGCAGTTCCATGAACACTGAAGCTTTCTTT	CASSSMNTEAFF
TRBV5-1	TRBJ2-5	many	15	TRBD2	TGCGCCAGCAGCTTGAATCTAGCGGCCCAAGAGACCCAGTACTTC	CASSLNLAAQETQYF
TRBV9	TRBJ2-7	.	15	.	TGTGCCAGCAGCAGAGTTAGAGGGGCAAATTACGAGCAGTACTTC	CASSRVRGANYEQYF
TRBV7-9	TRBJ2-1	many	10	.	TGTGCCAGCAGCTTAGTTGAGCAGTTCTTC	CASSLVEQFF
TRBV11-2	TRBJ1-2	once	19	.	TGTGCCAGCAGCTCCTCCTCCGGGGACCCTGGGGGGGTCACGCGGGGCTACACCTTC	CASSSSSGDPGGVTRGYTF
TRBV9	TRBJ2-3	.	15	.	TGTGCCAGCAGCGTGTCGGCAGGGGTCCCAGATACGCAGTATTTT	CASSVSAGVPDTQYF
TRBV11-2	TRBJ2-1	many	15	.	TGTGCCAGCAGCCCTCGGATACGCTCCTACAATGAGCAGTTCTTC	CASSPRIRSYNEQFF
TRBV7-2	TRBJ2-7	once	18	TRBD2	TGTGCCAGCAGCTTGGGGGGTAGCGGGGGGCAGGGACTTTACGAGCAGTACTTC	CASSLGGSGGQGLYEQYF
TRBV20-1	TRBJ2-7	.	12	TRBD1	TGCAGTGGGACAGGGGGGTTGTACGAGCAGTACTTC	CSGTGGLYEQYF
TRBV7-2	TRBJ2-3	many	15	.	TGTGCCAGCAGCCCCCGAGGGCAGAGCACAGATACGCAGTATTTT	CASSPRGQSTDTQYF
TRBV7-9	TRBJ1-4	.	15	.	TGCGCCAGCAACCAGTCAAGGATCTTAAGTGAAAACCTGTTTTTT	CASNQSRILSENLFF
TRBV4-1	TRBJ1-2	many	17	TRBD1	TGCGCCAGCAGCCTTCCCCTGGCAGGGGGGTCATACTATGGCTACACCTTC	CASSLPLAGGSYYGYTF
TRBV7-3	TRBJ2-3	once	16	.	TGTGCCAGCAGCTTAAGGGCGGTTGCCCCTTATTCACCCCAGTATTTT	CASSLRAVAPYSPQYF
TRBV6-5	TRBJ2-7	once	13	.	TGTGCCAGCAGTTACCCCCAGGGCTACGAGCAGTACTTC	CASSYPQGYEQYF
TRBV20-1	TRBJ1-2	.	12	.	TGCAGTGCTCTCGCGCCCTCTGATTATTACGCCTTC	CSALAPSDYYAF
TRBV7-6	TRBJ2-7	.	14	.	TGTGCCAGCAGCGGAGACTTTACTGATACGCAGTATTTTTTC	CASSGDFTDTQYFF
TRBV20-1	TRBJ2-7	once	14	TRBD2	TGCAGTGCTAGCTTGGCGGGGGGTACCTACGAGCAGTACTTC	CSASLAGGTYEQYF
TRBV29-1	TRBJ1-1	few	9	.	TGCAGCGTATCTGGCGGTGCTTTCTTT	CSVSGGAFF
TRBV6-2/TRBV6-3	TRBJ2-7	many	13	.	TGTGCCAGCACAGGTTTCGGGTTCTACGAGCAGTACTTC	CASTGFGFYEQYF
TRBV11-1	TRBJ2-2	.	16	TRBD2	TGTGCCAGCAGCGCCCGGGTAGCGGGCTACACCGGGGAGCTGTTTTTT	CASSARVAGYTGELFF
TRBV19	TRBJ1-3	many	16	.	TGTGCCAGTACCCCTGGGAGGCTGTGCTCTGGAAACACCATATATTTT	CASTPGRLCSGNTIYF
TRBV9	TRBJ1-2	.	14	.	TGTGCCAGCAGCTTAAGACCGGCGGGGCAACGGTACACCTTC	CASSLRPAGQRYTF
TRBV7-7	TRBJ2-7	.	13	.	TGTGCCAGCAGCTTTCCGTTGGCAGCCGAGCAGTACTTC	CASSFPLAAEQYF
TRBV9	TRBJ1-5	.	13	.	.	CASTWGPASPSIF